The source of this T cell receptor beta chain is a study of blood T cell repertoires in COVID-19. Trimming cost V 5 bases and J 0 bases; bases outside gene matches: 6. The CDR3 has 16 amino acids. CDR1 and CDR2 from the germline V gene are MNHEY and SMNVEV (reference sequence). Clones were read by immunoSEQ multiplex PCR, and TCRdb kept only the in-frame ones, dropping some. The sample has 160,000 or so clones, about 87% seen once; the top ten hold 10%. The chain employs TRBV27 and TRBJ2-4; 8 positions agree with TRBD2. Input material: peripheral blood. This receptor was identified in a woman in her sixties or seventies with COVID-19, enrolled during active disease. The CDR3 loop is CASSGSGRAAKNIQYF. Written as DNA, the CDR3 is TGTGCCAGCAGTGGATCCGGGAGGGCAGCCAAAAACATTCAGTACTTC.